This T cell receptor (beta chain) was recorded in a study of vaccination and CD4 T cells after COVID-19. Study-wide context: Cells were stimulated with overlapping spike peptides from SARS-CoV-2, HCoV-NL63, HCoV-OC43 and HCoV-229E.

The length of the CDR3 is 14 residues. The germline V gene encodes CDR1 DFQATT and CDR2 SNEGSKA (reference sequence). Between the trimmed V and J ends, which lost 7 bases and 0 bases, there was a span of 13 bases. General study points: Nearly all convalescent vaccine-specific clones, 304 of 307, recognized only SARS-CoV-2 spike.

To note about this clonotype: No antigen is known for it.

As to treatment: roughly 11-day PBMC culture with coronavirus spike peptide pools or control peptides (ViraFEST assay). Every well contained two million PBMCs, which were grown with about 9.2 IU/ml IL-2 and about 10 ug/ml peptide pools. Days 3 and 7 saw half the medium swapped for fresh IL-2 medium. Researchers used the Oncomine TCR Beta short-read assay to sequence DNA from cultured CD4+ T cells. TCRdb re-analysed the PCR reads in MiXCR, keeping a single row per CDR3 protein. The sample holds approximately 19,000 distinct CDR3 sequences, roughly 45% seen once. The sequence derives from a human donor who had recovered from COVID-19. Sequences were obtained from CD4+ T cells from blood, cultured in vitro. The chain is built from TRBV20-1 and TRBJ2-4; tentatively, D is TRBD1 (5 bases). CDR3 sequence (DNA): TGCAGTGTCCGCAGGGTGGAAGCCAAAAACATTCAGTACTTC. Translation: CSVRRVEAKNIQYF.